Below, 19 T cell receptor beta chains from the same sample are listed, as sequenced in a study of early T cells in non-severe SARS-CoV-2 infection. TCRdb ran MiXCR on the 5' RACE reads and lists one entry per CDR3 protein. The data show 40,000 to 60,000 distinct CDR3 sequences, around 7.7% seen once. Input material: whole blood. All receptors come from an adult who was a healthcare worker with PCR-confirmed SARS-CoV-2 infection or an uninfected control (not recorded which).

The chain joins TRBV20-1 to TRBJ2-1; D is possibly TRBD2 (7 bases). CDR3 length equals 15 residues. The germline V and J ends were trimmed by 1 base and 2 bases, with 12 bases remaining between them. In germline, CDR1 is DFQATT, CDR2 SNEGSKA (reference sequence). This CDR3 is CSARVGGAAYNEQFF. The DNA for the CDR3 is TGCAGTGCTAGAGTAGGGGGGGCCGCCTACAATGAGCAGTTCTTC.

V usage is TRBV12-3 or TRBV12-4 and J usage is TRBJ1-5, with TRBD1 matching 7 bases. The ends lost 5 bases at V and 0 bases at J; junction bases unmatched: 1. The CDR3 runs to 14 residues. CDR3 coding DNA: TGTGCCAGCAGTGGACAGGTTAGCAATCAGCCCCAGCATTTT. Translated, it gives CASSGQVSNQPQHF.

This chain uses TRBV7-2 with TRBJ2-3, with a tentative D call TRBD2 (5 bases). The CDR3 spans 15 residues. Trimming stripped 1 base from V and 0 bases from J, with 8 bases between. Germline CDR1 and CDR2: SGHTA and FQGNSA. The CDR3 sequence: CASSLERISTDTQYF. The CDR3 DNA is TGTGCCAGCAGCTTAGAGCGGATAAGCACAGATACGCAGTATTTT.

This clonotype was counted a few times. V is TRBV20-1 and J is TRBJ2-7; 8 positions agree with TRBD2. The V gene's germline CDR1 is DFQATT and CDR2 SNEGSKA (reference sequence). V shed 7 bases, J shed 0 bases, and the junction held 5 bases outside the gene matches. CDR3 length equals 13 residues. The chain's CDR3 is CSGQRGSSYEQYF. Here the CDR3 DNA reads TGCAGTGGCCAGCGGGGGAGCTCCTACGAGCAGTACTTC.

In its sample, this clonotype was seen many times. The chain joins TRBV12-3 or TRBV12-4 to TRBJ1-1; D is ambiguous. The CDR3 is 12 amino acids. Trimming stripped 6 bases from V and 4 bases from J, with 9 bases between. CDR3 residues: CASSQRSTEAFF. The DNA for the CDR3 is TGTGCCAGCAGCCAACGGAGCACTGAAGCTTTCTTT.

The V and J genes are TRBV5-1 and TRBJ1-1, with D possibly TRBD1 on 5 matching bases. This CDR3 region has 14 residues. The V end was cut by 3 bases, the J end by 4 bases, with 13 bases between. Germline loops: CDR1 SGHRS, CDR2 YFSETQ. The CDR3 DNA reads TGCGCCAGCAGCTCAGGGACGGTGGGCACTGAAGCTTTCTTT. It yields the protein CASSSGTVGTEAFF.

This clonotype was detected many times. The chain recombines TRBV18 with TRBJ2-1; no definite D call. CDR1 and CDR2 from the germline V gene are KGHSH and LQKENI. The CDR3 sequence is 12 residues long. The ends were cut back, 2 bases at V and 9 bases at J, with 8 bases in the middle. CDR3 sequence reads: CASSPGMGEQFF. The CDR3, as DNA: TGTGCCAGCTCACCAGGGATGGGTGAGCAGTTCTTC.

This clonotype was observed many times. The V call is TRBV12-3 or TRBV12-4, the J call TRBJ1-1; no clear D gene. Between the trimmed V and J ends, which lost 4 bases and 0 bases, there was a span of 12 bases. This CDR3 region has 15 residues. The chain's CDR3 is CASSSKGRMNTEAFF. CDR3 DNA: TGTGCCAGCAGTTCGAAGGGTAGGATGAACACTGAAGCTTTCTTT.

At least ten counts were recorded for this clonotype. This chain uses TRBV5-5 with TRBJ1-1; maybe TRBD1 (6 bases). The V gene's germline CDR1 is SGHKS and CDR2 YYEKEE (reference sequence). The CDR3 length is 16 residues. V was pared by 0 bases and J by 7 bases, with 19 bases between. CDR3 in DNA: TGTGCCAGCAGCTTGGCCTTCGGAGGGGGTGTTATTGAAGCTTTCTTT. Residues: CASSLAFGGGVIEAFF.

This clonotype was seen repeatedly, ten times or more. The chain combines TRBV28 with TRBJ2-4; D possibly corresponds to TRBD1 (6 bases). The CDR3 is 14 residues long. Germline V lookup: CDR1 MDHEN, CDR2 SYDVKM. Trimming cost V 6 bases and J 6 bases, with 15 bases left between them. The CDR3 reads CASSSQGTLNIQYF. CDR3 bases: TGTGCCAGCAGCTCACAGGGAACCTTAAACATTCAGTACTTC.

This clonotype was found many times. The rearrangement uses TRBV4-3 and TRBJ2-4; 7 bases are a match to TRBD1. V lost 0 bases and J lost 1; bases outside the gene matches: 6. Per the germline V gene, CDR1 is LGHNA and CDR2 is YSLEER. The CDR3 sequence is 17 residues long. The CDR3 reads CASSQEWAQGAKNIQYF. The CDR3 region has the DNA TGCGCCAGCAGCCAAGAGTGGGCACAGGGGGCCAAAAACATTCAGTACTTC.

In this sample, this clonotype turned up many times. This sequence joins TRBV19 and TRBJ1-5, with 7 bases identical to TRBD1. The CDR3 has 15 residues. V was pared by 6 bases and J by 3 bases, with 8 bases of the junction left unmatched. Looked up from germline, CDR1 is LNHDA and CDR2 is SQIVND (reference sequence). The CDR3 is CASSPQTGSNQPQHF. The CDR3, as DNA: TGTGCCAGTAGCCCTCAGACAGGGTCCAATCAGCCCCAGCATTTT.

This clonotype has at least ten counts. The J gene is TRBJ2-3, the V gene TRBV20-1; TRBD1 agrees at 10 bases. Losses at the gene ends were 1 base for V and 2 bases for J; bases not matched to a gene: 6. The CDR3 length is 16 residues. Germline loops: CDR1 DFQATT, CDR2 SNEGSKA (reference sequence). The CDR3 sequence: CSARGLGQGPTDTQYF. The CDR3 DNA reads TGCAGTGCTAGAGGTTTGGGACAGGGGCCCACAGATACGCAGTATTTT.

This clonotype was recorded many times. CDR3 DNA sequence: TGCAGCGTCCGGACAGCAGACTTCTCCTACGAGCAGTACTTC. Amino acids: CSVRTADFSYEQYF. This chain uses TRBV29-1 with TRBJ2-7, with D possibly being TRBD1 (6 bases). In germline, CDR1 is SQVTM, CDR2 ANQGSEA. V lost 6 bases to trimming and J lost 0 bases, with 15 bases between them. The CDR3 length is 14 residues.

This clonotype rates as medium-sized. This rearrangement joins TRBV28 to TRBJ2-7; D is unresolved. The CDR3 is made up of 12 amino acids. Germline-derived CDR1 and CDR2 are MDHEN and SYDVKM. V lost 3 bases, J lost 1 base, and 4 bases lay in between. CDR3 DNA sequence: TGTGCCAGCAGTTTTGATTCCTACGAGCAGTACTTC. It is translated as CASSFDSYEQYF.

This clonotype was detected many times. The chain carries TRBV5-4 and TRBJ2-1; D is unresolved. The germline V and J ends were trimmed by 0 bases and 8 bases, with 12 bases remaining between them. CDR3 length: 14 amino acids. Germline V CDR1 and CDR2: SGHNT, YYREEE (reference sequence). CDR3 DNA sequence: TGTGCCAGCAGCTTGGAACTACCCGTGGATGAGCAGTTCTTC. Amino acids: CASSLELPVDEQFF.

This clonotype was seen ten or more times. The CDR3 protein is CSVALGTGGTEAFF. The DNA for the CDR3 is TGCAGCGTAGCTCTTGGGACAGGGGGCACTGAAGCTTTCTTT. V gene TRBV29-1 combines with J gene TRBJ1-1; TRBD1 agrees at 11 bases. The CDR3 sequence is 14 residues long. Germline V CDR1 and CDR2: SQVTM, ANQGSEA. With 6 bases clipped from V and 4 bases from J, the junction kept 7 bases outside the gene matches.

This clonotype was seen only a few times. V gene TRBV20-1 combines with J gene TRBJ2-5; the D call may be TRBD1 or TRBD2 (6 bases each). CDR1 and CDR2 from the germline V gene are DFQATT and SNEGSKA (reference sequence). V lost 0 bases, J lost 5 bases, and 16 bases lay in between. The CDR3 has 15 amino acids. The CDR3 DNA follows: TGCAGTGCTAGAGATCCACGGGGGCCGGGGGAGACCCAGTACTTC. Protein sequence: CSARDPRGPGETQYF.

The V call is TRBV4-3, the J call TRBJ1-6; TRBD1 agrees at 10 bases. The CDR3 runs 15 residues. Unmatched junction bases numbered 6, after V lost 4 bases and J lost 9 bases. Per germline, CDR1 LGHNA and CDR2 YSLEER. CDR3 residues: CASSPRGQGISPLHF. The CDR3 DNA follows: TGCGCCAGCAGCCCGAGGGGACAGGGGATTTCACCCCTCCACTTT.